Listed below are T cell receptor beta chains from one sample, sequenced in a study of human T cells and chemical hapten exposure. TCRdb processed the RACE reads anew with MiXCR; each CDR3 protein has one entry. The sample lists roughly 92,000 distinct CDR3 sequences; more than 9.5% were seen once. Specimen: whole blood, collected in connection with sensitization to the hapten diphenylcyclopropenone (DPC). The source is a woman in her 40s with alopecia areata. Some clones in this sample may be carry-over from other donors' samples. Each CDR3 is given with its conserved first and last residue. D genes are given only for firm matches. Some rows mark clone size as missing; the rest say once, few, many or name a class of expanded clone.

cdr3_nt cdr3_aa d_call clone_size j_call v_call
TGTGCTAGTGCCGCGAACACCGGGGAGCTGTTTTTT CASAANTGELFF . . TRBJ2-2 TRBV12-5
TGTGCCAGCAGCACAGGGGGCTTCGGGGCAGACACTGAAGCTTTCTTT CASSTGGFGADTEAFF TRBD1 few TRBJ1-1 TRBV12-3/TRBV12-4
TGTGCCAGCAGCCGTAACAGGGATGAAGCTTTCTTT CASSRNRDEAFF . few TRBJ1-1 TRBV7-2
TGTGCCAGCAGCTTGGGACCCCCACCCAGATATGGCTACACCTTC CASSLGPPPRYGYTF . few TRBJ1-2 TRBV7-9
TGTGCCAGCAGCGGAGGGGGCAATGAGCAGTTCTTC CASSGGGNEQFF . few TRBJ2-1 TRBV5-4
TGTGCCAGCTCACCAGAGGCTCGCTCTGGAAACACCATATATTTT CASSPEARSGNTIYF . few TRBJ1-3 TRBV18
TGTGCCATCAGTGAGTCGGGGTTAGCCCTTTCTCGGGAGACCCAGTACTTC CAISESGLALSRETQYF . many TRBJ2-5 TRBV10-3
TGTGCCAGCAGTTTGGATGGCTACACCTTC CASSLDGYTF . . TRBJ1-2 TRBV28
TGTGCCAGCAGCGGAGGGGGACTAGCGGGAGGGCCGGCTGTAAATACGCAGTATTTT CASSGGGLAGGPAVNTQYF TRBD2 . TRBJ2-3 TRBV7-2
TGTGCCAGCACCCAAGACAGGGGGAGGACCGGGGAGCTGTTTTTT CASTQDRGRTGELFF TRBD1 many TRBJ2-2 TRBV27
TGTGCTAGTGGTTTGGTACTCTCGGCCAGTCTCTCTGGAAACACCATATATTTT CASGLVLSASLSGNTIYF . many TRBJ1-3 TRBV12-5
TGTGCCAGCAGCTTCTCGTTGGGTAGCGGGGCGAATGAGCAGTTCTTC CASSFSLGSGANEQFF TRBD2 few TRBJ2-1 TRBV9
TGTGCCAGCAGTCCATTCAGGACTAGCACCGGGGAGCTGTTTTTT CASSPFRTSTGELFF TRBD2 many TRBJ2-2 TRBV6-6
TGTGCCAGCAGTTACAGAGGGGACGACTATGGCTACACCTTC CASSYRGDDYGYTF . few TRBJ1-2 TRBV6-5
TGTGCCATCAGGAAGGGACCTGGAAACACCATATATTTT CAIRKGPGNTIYF . few TRBJ1-3 TRBV10-3
TGTGCCAGCAGCTTACAGGGTCTTGGGACAGATACGCAGTATTTT CASSLQGLGTDTQYF . few TRBJ2-3 TRBV28
TGTGCCGGTAGGGAAACTAATGAAAAACTGTTTTTT CAGRETNEKLFF . many TRBJ1-4 TRBV30
TGTGCCAGCGGCGTCGGCACAGATACGCAGTATTTT CASGVGTDTQYF . few TRBJ2-3 TRBV5-6
TGTGCCAGCAGTGAACCCACAGGGGGCGCGGAGCCGTTTTTT CASSEPTGGAEPFF TRBD1 . TRBJ2-2 TRBV2
TGTGCCAGTAGTATACACGATATAACAGGGATGGCGCCGGGCGAGCAGTACTTC CASSIHDITGMAPGEQYF . few TRBJ2-7 TRBV19
TGTGCCAGCGCAACTGCCGGGAGCACAAATACGCAGTATTTT CASATAGSTNTQYF . . TRBJ2-3 TRBV28
TGCAGCGTTGGGGCAGATACGCAGTATTTT CSVGADTQYF . many TRBJ2-3 TRBV29-1
TGTGCCAGCACTAGGGACACCCTCTACGAGCAGTACTTC CASTRDTLYEQYF . many TRBJ2-7 TRBV12-3/TRBV12-4
TGTGCCAGCAGTTTATACCGGGGTGGTGAGACCCAGTACTTC CASSLYRGGETQYF . . TRBJ2-5 TRBV28
TGCAGTGCTAGCTCCGGGACTAGCGGGACCGGGGAGCTGTTTTTT CSASSGTSGTGELFF TRBD2 . TRBJ2-2 TRBV20-1
TGCAGTGCTAATCCAAGGGTCGGCGGGGAGCTGTTTTTT CSANPRVGGELFF . . TRBJ2-2 TRBV20-1
TGTGCCAGCAGTTCTGAAAGACCCTACGAGCAGTACTTC CASSSERPYEQYF . . TRBJ2-7 TRBV27
TGCGCCAGCAGCTTGGACAGAGCGAACACCGGGGAGCTGTTTTTT CASSLDRANTGELFF . . TRBJ2-2 TRBV5-1
TGCAGCGTTGAATCCAGAGGAGAGCAGTACTTC CSVESRGEQYF . few TRBJ2-7 TRBV29-1
TGTGCCAGCAGCCAAGCTTTAGGGTCAGATACGCAGTATTTT CASSQALGSDTQYF . many TRBJ2-3 TRBV4-2
TGTGCCAGCAGCCAAGATCTTCGAGGGACCCAGTACTTC CASSQDLRGTQYF . few TRBJ2-5 TRBV3-1
TGTGCCAGCAGCCCAGACGGCCCCCATGGCTACACCTTC CASSPDGPHGYTF . . TRBJ1-2 TRBV27
TGCGCCAGCAGCCCCACTACCGGGACAGGTAGAACCCAGGCTGGAAACACCATATATTTT CASSPTTGTGRTQAGNTIYF TRBD1 many TRBJ1-3 TRBV4-3
TGCGCCAGCAGCTTGGCCGGTTTTCTCGCAGATACGCAGTATTTT CASSLAGFLADTQYF . . TRBJ2-3 TRBV5-1
TGTGCCAGCAGCTTAGTCCCTAGCGGGAGGGCAGAAGAGACCCAGTACTTC CASSLVPSGRAEETQYF TRBD2 many TRBJ2-5 TRBV11-2
TGTGCCAGCAGTTACTCAGGGCCAAATCAGCCCCAGCATTTT CASSYSGPNQPQHF . . TRBJ1-5 TRBV6-5
TGTGCCAGCAGTCCCTATACAGGGCAGGCCAACGAGCAGTACTTC CASSPYTGQANEQYF . . TRBJ2-7 TRBV28
TGTGCCACCAGCAGAGGTGCACAGCTTCCCTACAATGAGCAGTTCTTC CATSRGAQLPYNEQFF . . TRBJ2-1 TRBV15
TGTGCCAGCAGCCAACCTCCCGGACAGAGATACAATGAGCAGTTCTTC CASSQPPGQRYNEQFF . . TRBJ2-1 TRBV3-1
TGCAGCGTTAACAGGGGCGCAGCTAACTATGGCTACACCTTC CSVNRGAANYGYTF TRBD1 . TRBJ1-2 TRBV29-1
TGTGCCAGCAGTCAGGACGGACATGGCTACACCTTC CASSQDGHGYTF . many TRBJ1-2 TRBV6-2/TRBV6-3
TGCAGCGTTGAAGGCGGTAGTGGGGAGACCCAGTACTTC CSVEGGSGETQYF . . TRBJ2-5 TRBV29-1
TGTGCCAGCAGTTACTCCGGGACAGGGGGACCCTACGAGCAGTACTTC CASSYSGTGGPYEQYF TRBD1 many TRBJ2-7 TRBV6-5
TGTGCCAGCAGCTTGAGGAAGATGAACACTGAAGCTTTCTTT CASSLRKMNTEAFF . . TRBJ1-1 TRBV7-2
TGCAGTGCTAGCGACAGGGGCGCTGAAGCTTTCTTT CSASDRGAEAFF TRBD1 . TRBJ1-1 TRBV20-1
TGTGCCACCAGTGATTTGCCCAGATTCTATGGCTACACCTTC CATSDLPRFYGYTF . many TRBJ1-2 TRBV24-1
TGCGCCAGCAGAGCTTCAGGGTCTTTTACCTACAATGAGCAGTTCTTC CASRASGSFTYNEQFF . . TRBJ2-1 TRBV23-1
TGCAGCGTTGGCGAGTGGACTGGGACAGATACGCAGTATTTT CSVGEWTGTDTQYF . . TRBJ2-3 TRBV29-1
TGTGCCAGCAGCCAAGGGACAGGGAATGTCGGCGAGCAGTACTTC CASSQGTGNVGEQYF TRBD1 . TRBJ2-7 TRBV3-1
TGTGCCAGCGTTACGGAGCGGTCGGCCGGGGAGCTGTTTTTT CASVTERSAGELFF . few TRBJ2-2 TRBV28
TGCAGCGTTCGGTTAGCAGATACGCAGTATTTT CSVRLADTQYF . . TRBJ2-3 TRBV29-1
TGCGGGGGGCGGACAGGGGCCGGGTTAGCCAAAAACATTCAGTACTTC CGGRTGAGLAKNIQYF TRBD1 . TRBJ2-4 TRBV20-1
TGTGCCAGCAGCCCTCTCCTCAATGAGCAGTTCTTC CASSPLLNEQFF . few TRBJ2-1 TRBV5-5
TGCAGTGCTAGAGTGGTGGGAGGACGGTACGAGCAGTACTTC CSARVVGGRYEQYF . . TRBJ2-7 TRBV20-1
TGTGCCAGCAGTACAGGGGTCTACGAGCAGTACTTC CASSTGVYEQYF TRBD1 . TRBJ2-7 TRBV12-3/TRBV12-4
TGTGCCAGCAGCCAAGTAACACGGAATTCACCCCTCCACTTT CASSQVTRNSPLHF . . TRBJ1-6 TRBV14